This T cell receptor (beta chain) came from a study of shared clonotypes between healthy human individuals. General study results and limits: Non-shared clonotypes had lower generation probabilities than those shared by all four donors.

Germline CDR1 ENHRY, CDR2 SYGVKD. The CDR3 covers 13 residues. V lost 4 bases and J 2 bases, leaving 8 bases between the germline ends. Produced via immunoSEQ multiplex PCR; TCRdb's table is partial and in-frame only. Among some 2,500,000 clones listed, 92% were seen once. This clone came up once. What it binds is unknown. The same CDR3 is also encoded by other DNA sequences in this sample. This chain connects TRBV10-3 to TRBJ2-5; no clear D gene. The receptor comes from a man aged 18 to 29 in good health. Some clones in this sample may be carry-over from other donors' samples. Sequenced: naive CD4+ T cells from PBMCs. Stated subset: CD45RA+ positively selected. This CDR3 is CAISADLQETQYF. The CDR3 bases are TGTGCCATCAGTGCCGACCTACAAGAGACCCAGTACTTC.